This T cell receptor (beta chain) was profiled in a study of tumor and adjacent non-tumor tissue in lung cancer. With regard to this clonotype: One end of the junction does not line up with germline, which may come from a read error.

CDR3 length: 14 residues. Germline CDR1 reads DFQATT; CDR2 reads SNEGSKA (reference sequence). The library came from three nested PCR rounds adapted from ARM-PCR protocols. Each CDR3 protein is one row after TCRdb ran MiXCR on the multiplex PCR reads. The sample shows 69,000 or so distinct CDR3 sequences, around four fifths of them seen only once. This sample's RNA came from whole unsorted tissue. The sample comprised lung tumor tissue. The rearrangement links TRBV20-1 to TRBJ2-3; D is unclear. The clonotype was recovered from a man between 60 and 75 years old with non-small cell lung cancer. This chain's CDR3 is CSARVPGFWDTQYF. The CDR3 DNA follows: TGCAGTGCTAGAGTTCCGGGCTTTTGGGATACTCAGTATTTT.